This T cell receptor (beta chain) was observed in a study of control samples from healthy donors and cancer patients. This clone was detected only once. V lost 3 bases to trimming and J lost 1 base; unmatched junction nucleotides: 9. The CDR3 has 16 amino acids. Germline V gene lookup returns CDR1 SGHKS and CDR2 YYEKEE (reference sequence). The protocol was immunoSEQ multiplex PCR, while the TCRdb copy is restricted to in-frame clones and leaves out a portion. The sample lists around 80,000 clones, roughly 88% seen once, with 4.5% to 6% in the top ten. This TCR was sampled from a woman aged 50 to 60 in good health. V usage is TRBV5-5 and J usage is TRBJ1-1; 7 bases agree with TRBD1. Specimen: blood. Written as DNA, the CDR3 is TGTGCCAGCAGCTCGTATACAGGGGTTAAGAACACTGAAGCTTTCTTT. It translates to CASSSYTGVKNTEAFF.